A selection of T cell receptor beta chains follows, all from one sample in a study of OX40 agonist ivuxolimab in advanced cancers. Measured with immunoSEQ multiplex PCR; TCRdb has only the in-frame clones, and not every one. The table lists more than 80,000 clones, roughly 93% of them singletons, with around 0.25% in the top ten. Source: CD4+ or CD8+ T cells sorted from blood, taken in a trial of the OX40 agonist ivuxolimab. Receptors originate from an adult with an advanced solid tumor such as melanoma, head and neck, liver or kidney cancer. CDR3s leave out the opening cysteine and the closing phenylalanine or tryptophan.

v_gene	CDR3aa
TRBV6-5	ASSLDSYNEQF
TRBV9	ASSLGQFANTGELF
TRBV5-1	ASSLRSGILTNEKLF
TRBV28	ASSDGDRGLGNYGYT
TRBV6-5	ASSYESSPEQY
TRBV6-6	ASSKDSGANVLT
TRBV7-2	ASTFTSNNEQF
TRBV6-5	ASSATGEEQY
TRBV29-1	SVLGSSGNTIY
TRBV4-1	ASSQLIAGGPDEQF
TRBV5-1	ASSLEGGTDTQY
TRBV2	ASSGQGIWSTEAF
TRBV6-6	ASSSRDGSYEQY
TRBV29-1	SVGGGNTGELF
TRBV5-4	ASSMRTDTQY